This is a list of T cell receptor beta chains from one sample in a study of technical replicates of blood from a handful of donors. TCRdb keeps only in-frame clones here, not all; method: immunoSEQ multiplex PCR. This table has 100,000 or so clones, approximately 96% appearing once. The sequencing input was T cells isolated from PBMCs. The source is a human donor in good health. Each CDR3 is given with its conserved first and last residue. D genes are given only for firm matches. Rows may omit the clone size; those that give it use once, few, many or a size class.

>TRBV5-8|TRBJ1-2|-|-
TGTGCCAGCAGCCCGAGCGACAACTATGGCTACACCTTC
CASSPSDNYGYTF
>TRBV30|TRBJ2-5|-|-
TGTGCCTGGAGTAGAGGGGAGACCCAGTACTTC
CAWSRGETQYF
>TRBV28|TRBJ1-5|-|-
TGTGCCAGCAGTTTCAGTCCAGGGAGCAATCAGCCCCAGCATTTT
CASSFSPGSNQPQHF
>TRBV10-3|TRBJ2-1|-|TRBD2
TGTGCCATCAGTGACTCCGGGACTAGCGTCGTCGATGAGCAGTTCTTC
CAISDSGTSVVDEQFF
>TRBV6-6|TRBJ2-7|-|TRBD2
TGTGCCAGCAGTAACCCGGGACTAGCAACCTACGAGCAGTACTTC
CASSNPGLATYEQYF
>TRBV4-1|TRBJ1-4|-|TRBD1
TGCGCCAGCAGCCCATTGGGACAGGGTGTAAAACTGTTTTTT
CASSPLGQGVKLFF
>TRBV6-4|TRBJ2-1|-|TRBD2
TGTGCCAGCAGTGACGGACTAGATGGGGCTGAGCAGTTCTTC
CASSDGLDGAEQFF
>TRBV27|TRBJ1-2|-|-
TGTGCCAGCAGTTTAAACAGGGTAGGGGGCTACACCTTC
CASSLNRVGGYTF
>TRBV6-5|TRBJ2-5|-|-
TGTGCCAGCAGTCTAAACAGGGTAGAGACCCAGTACTTC
CASSLNRVETQYF
>TRBV14|TRBJ1-1|few|-
TGTGCCAGCAGCCCCCACATCGGGGTTACGAACACTGAAGCTTTCTTT
CASSPHIGVTNTEAFF
>TRBV7-3|TRBJ2-2|-|-
TGTGCCAGCAGCTTAACTCAGGGCGACACCGGGGAGCTGTTTTTT
CASSLTQGDTGELFF
>TRBV28|TRBJ1-3|-|-
TGTGCCAGCCGTCTACGAAACACCATATATTTT
CASRLRNTIYF
>TRBV10-3|TRBJ2-7|-|-
TGTGCCACCACGCCCGGGAGCTCCTACGAGCAGTACTTC
CATTPGSSYEQYF
>TRBV19|TRBJ2-7|-|TRBD2
TGTGCCAGTGGGGCGGGGGGGAACTACGAGCAGTACTTC
CASGAGGNYEQYF
>TRBV4-1|TRBJ1-2|once|TRBD1
TGCGCCAGCAGCCCCGGACAGGCCAAAAGGTCCTATGGCTACACCTTC
CASSPGQAKRSYGYTF
>TRBV4-1|TRBJ2-3|-|TRBD2
TGCGCCAGCAGCCAAGATCGGGGCGGGAGCGGCACAGATACGCAGTATTTT
CASSQDRGGSGTDTQYF
>TRBV28|TRBJ2-6|-|TRBD2
TGTGCCAGCATACCTAGCGGGAGCTTCCCTGGGGCCAACGTCCTGACTTTC
CASIPSGSFPGANVLTF
>TRBV2|TRBJ2-3|-|TRBD2
TGTGCCAGCGATCCTCACCTAGCGGGAGCAGATACGCAGTATTTT
CASDPHLAGADTQYF
>TRBV28|TRBJ1-2|-|-
TGTGCCAGCAGTTTGACAGGAAGAAACTATGGCTACACCTTC
CASSLTGRNYGYTF
>TRBV4-1|TRBJ2-7|-|-
TGCGCCAGCAGCCAGAACAGCCGGGGGACCTACGAGCAGTACTTC
CASSQNSRGTYEQYF
>TRBV4-2|TRBJ2-1|-|TRBD2
TGTGCCAGCAGCCTAAAGGTCGGACTAGCGGGAGATGGCTACAATGAGCAGTTCTTC
CASSLKVGLAGDGYNEQFF
>TRBV2|TRBJ2-7|-|-
TGTGCCAGCAGTCAAAGCAGGGGTGGTAGTTCCTACGAGCAGTACTTC
CASSQSRGGSSYEQYF
>TRBV5-8|TRBJ1-1|-|TRBD1
TGTGCCAGCAGACCTGACAGGGGGACTGAAGCTTTCTTT
CASRPDRGTEAFF
>TRBV2|TRBJ2-7|-|TRBD1
TGTGCCAGCAGGACCGGGACAGTCTCCTACGAGCAGTACTTC
CASRTGTVSYEQYF
>TRBV25-1|TRBJ1-3|-|TRBD1
TGTGCCAGCAGTGACTCCAGGGGGTCTGGAAACACCATATATTTT
CASSDSRGSGNTIYF
>TRBV7-9|TRBJ1-6|-|-
TGTGCCAGCAGCCGTAGGGGGAGAGTGAGTCAAATTTCACCCCTCCACTTT
CASSRRGRVSQISPLHF
>TRBV7-6|TRBJ2-7|once|TRBD2
TGTGCCAGCAGCTCGGGACTAGCGGGAGCTTTTGAGCAGTACTTC
CASSSGLAGAFEQYF
>TRBV5-4|TRBJ2-1|-|-
TGTGCCAGCAGCTTCCGACATGCCAATGAGCAGTTCTTC
CASSFRHANEQFF
>TRBV19|TRBJ2-7|-|-
TGTGCCAGTAGTATGTCCATCGGGGGAGGCACCTACGAGCAGTACTTC
CASSMSIGGGTYEQYF
>TRBV5-1|TRBJ2-3|-|-
TGCGCCAGCAGCCGCCAGGGCCCCTGGAGCTACACAGATACGCAGTATTTT
CASSRQGPWSYTDTQYF
>TRBV5-1|TRBJ2-1|-|TRBD1
TGCGCCAGCAGTGGGACAGGTAACAATGAGCAGTTCTTC
CASSGTGNNEQFF
>TRBV2|TRBJ1-1|-|-
TGTGCCAGCAGTGTCGAGATGAGGGGGGGAAGGACTGAAGCTTTCTTT
CASSVEMRGGRTEAFF
>TRBV28|TRBJ2-5|once|-
TGTGCCAGCAGGCCAGACAGCCAAGAGACCCAGTACTTC
CASRPDSQETQYF
>TRBV4-1|TRBJ1-4|-|-
TGCGCCAGCAGCCAAGCCCAGGATCCTAATGAAAAACTGTTTTTT
CASSQAQDPNEKLFF
>TRBV27|TRBJ1-2|-|TRBD1
TGTGCCAGCAGTCAACAGGGGATTAAGGGCTACACCTTC
CASSQQGIKGYTF
>TRBV11-1|TRBJ1-4|-|-
TGTGCCAGCACGGACAGAGCAACTAATGAAAAACTGTTTTTT
CASTDRATNEKLFF